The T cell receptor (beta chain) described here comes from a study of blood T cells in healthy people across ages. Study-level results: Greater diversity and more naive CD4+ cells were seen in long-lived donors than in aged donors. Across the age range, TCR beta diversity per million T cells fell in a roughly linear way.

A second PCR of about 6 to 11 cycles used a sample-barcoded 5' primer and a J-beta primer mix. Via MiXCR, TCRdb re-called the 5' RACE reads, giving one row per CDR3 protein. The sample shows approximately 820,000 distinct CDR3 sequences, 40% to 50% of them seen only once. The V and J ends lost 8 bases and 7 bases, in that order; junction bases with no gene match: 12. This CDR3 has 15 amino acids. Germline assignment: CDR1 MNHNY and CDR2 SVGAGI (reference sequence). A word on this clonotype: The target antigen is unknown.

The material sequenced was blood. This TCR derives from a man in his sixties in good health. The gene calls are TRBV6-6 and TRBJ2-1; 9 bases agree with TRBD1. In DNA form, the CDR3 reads TGTGCCAGCGGTAAAACAGGGGGCAACGGGAATGAGCAGTTCTTC. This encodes CASGKTGGNGNEQFF.